Below, one TCR beta chain is given with its context. An amount of RNA that ranged from roughly 0.5 to 1 ug was reverse transcribed with random hexamers. TCR beta CDR3 was amplified by immunoSEQ multiplex PCR. This amplification extended across 54 Vbeta and 13 Jbeta segments. One entry per CDR3 protein, called by TCRdb with MiXCR from the immunoSEQ multiplex PCR reads. The repertoire has over 80,000 distinct CDR3 sequences, about 93% of them found once; the top ten carry less than 0.35%. The sample is drawn from a study of CD8 T cells in Susac syndrome. Germline V gene data show CDR1 as SGHDT and CDR2 as YYEEEE. This CDR3 has 14 amino acids. Trimming shortened V by 1 base and J by 3 bases, and 10 bases separated the two germline ends. Negative isolation was used for CD8+ and CD4+ T cells and FACS enrichment for TEMRA cells.

The sequence came from a human donor in good health. This sequence joins TRBV5-6 and TRBJ1-2; possibly TRBD1 for D (6 bases). The sample comprised CD8+ T cells from PBMCs. DNA of the CDR3: TGTGCCAGCAGCTTGCTCGGGGGCCACTATGGCTACACCTTC. Its protein product is CASSLLGGHYGYTF.